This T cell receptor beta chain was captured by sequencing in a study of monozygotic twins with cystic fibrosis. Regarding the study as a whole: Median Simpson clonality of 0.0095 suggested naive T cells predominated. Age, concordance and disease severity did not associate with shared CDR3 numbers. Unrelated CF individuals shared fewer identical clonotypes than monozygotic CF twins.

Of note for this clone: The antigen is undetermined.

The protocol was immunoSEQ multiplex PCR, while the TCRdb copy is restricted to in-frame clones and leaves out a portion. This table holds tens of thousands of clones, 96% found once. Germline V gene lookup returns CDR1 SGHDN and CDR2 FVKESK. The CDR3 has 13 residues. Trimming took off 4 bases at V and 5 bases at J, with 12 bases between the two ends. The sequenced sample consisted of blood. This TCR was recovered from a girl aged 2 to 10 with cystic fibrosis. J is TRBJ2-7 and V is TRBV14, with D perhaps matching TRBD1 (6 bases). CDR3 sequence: CASSLFQGNEQYF. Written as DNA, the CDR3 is TGTGCCAGCAGCCTATTCCAGGGGAACGAGCAGTACTTC.